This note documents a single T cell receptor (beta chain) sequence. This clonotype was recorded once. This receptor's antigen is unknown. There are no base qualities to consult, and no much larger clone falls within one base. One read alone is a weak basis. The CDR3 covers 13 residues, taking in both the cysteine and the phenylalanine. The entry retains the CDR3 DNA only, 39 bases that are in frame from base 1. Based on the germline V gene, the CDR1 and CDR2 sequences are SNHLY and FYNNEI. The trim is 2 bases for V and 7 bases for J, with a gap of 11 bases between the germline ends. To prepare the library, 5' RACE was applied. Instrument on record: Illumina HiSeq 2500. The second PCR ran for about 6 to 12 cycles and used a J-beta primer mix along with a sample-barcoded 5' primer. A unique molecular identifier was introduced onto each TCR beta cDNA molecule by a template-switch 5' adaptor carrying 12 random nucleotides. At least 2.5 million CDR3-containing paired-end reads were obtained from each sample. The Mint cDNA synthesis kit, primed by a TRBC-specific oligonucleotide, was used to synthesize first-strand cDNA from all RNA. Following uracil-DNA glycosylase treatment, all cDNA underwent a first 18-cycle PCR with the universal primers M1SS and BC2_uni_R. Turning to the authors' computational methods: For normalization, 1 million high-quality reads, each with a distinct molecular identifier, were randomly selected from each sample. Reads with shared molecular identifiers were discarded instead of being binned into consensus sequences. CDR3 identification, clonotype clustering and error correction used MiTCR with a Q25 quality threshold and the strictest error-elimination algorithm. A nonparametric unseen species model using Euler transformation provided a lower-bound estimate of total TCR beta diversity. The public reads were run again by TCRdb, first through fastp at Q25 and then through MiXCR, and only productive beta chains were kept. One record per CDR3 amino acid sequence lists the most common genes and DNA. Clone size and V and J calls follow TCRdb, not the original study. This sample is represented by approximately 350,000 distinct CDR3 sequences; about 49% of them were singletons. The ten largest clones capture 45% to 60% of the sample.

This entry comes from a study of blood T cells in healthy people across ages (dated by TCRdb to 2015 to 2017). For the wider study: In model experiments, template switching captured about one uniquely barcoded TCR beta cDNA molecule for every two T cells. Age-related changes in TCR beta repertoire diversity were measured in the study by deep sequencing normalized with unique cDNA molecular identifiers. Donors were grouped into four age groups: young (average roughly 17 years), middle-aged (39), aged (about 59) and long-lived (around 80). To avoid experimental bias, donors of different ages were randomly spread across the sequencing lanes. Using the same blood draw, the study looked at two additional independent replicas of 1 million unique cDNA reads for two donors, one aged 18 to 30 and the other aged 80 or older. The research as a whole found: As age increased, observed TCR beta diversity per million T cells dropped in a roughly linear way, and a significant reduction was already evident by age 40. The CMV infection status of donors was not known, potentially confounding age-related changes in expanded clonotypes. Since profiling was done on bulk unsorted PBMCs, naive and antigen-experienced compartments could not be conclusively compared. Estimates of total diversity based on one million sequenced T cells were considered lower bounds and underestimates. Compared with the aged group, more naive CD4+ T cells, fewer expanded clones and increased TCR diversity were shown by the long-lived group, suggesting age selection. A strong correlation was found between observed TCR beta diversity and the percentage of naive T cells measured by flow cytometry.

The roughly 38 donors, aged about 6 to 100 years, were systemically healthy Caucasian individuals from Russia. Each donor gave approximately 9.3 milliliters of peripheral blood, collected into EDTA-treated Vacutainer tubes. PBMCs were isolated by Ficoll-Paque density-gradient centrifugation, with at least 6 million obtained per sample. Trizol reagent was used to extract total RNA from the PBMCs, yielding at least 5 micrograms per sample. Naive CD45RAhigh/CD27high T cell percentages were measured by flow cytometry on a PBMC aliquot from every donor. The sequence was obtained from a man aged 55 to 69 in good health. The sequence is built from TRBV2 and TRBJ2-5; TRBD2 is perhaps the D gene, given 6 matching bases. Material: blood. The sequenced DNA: TGTGCCAGCAGTGAAAGTGGGGGGTGGACCCAGTACTTC. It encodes CASSESGGWTQYF.